This TCR beta chain was obtained from a study of cytomegalovirus exposure and HLA in healthy donors. This CDR3 contains 14 residues. CDR1 and CDR2 (germline): SNHLY, FYNNEI. The V end was cut by 2 bases, the J end by 0 bases, with 8 bases between. Amplification used 60 Vbeta primers and 13 Jbeta primers. Profiled with immunoSEQ multiplex PCR; TCRdb holds only in-frame clones, not every one. The sample has under 200,000 clones; about four fifths are singletons. This clone appeared once. Material for sequencing was PBMCs. The TCR comes from a male donor in good health and CMV-seropositive. The V gene is TRBV2, the J gene TRBJ2-7; D is perhaps TRBD2 (6 bases). The CDR3 nucleotides are TGTGCCAGCAGTGAAAGTAGCGGCTCCTACGAGCAGTACTTC. Amino acid sequence: CASSESSGSYEQYF.